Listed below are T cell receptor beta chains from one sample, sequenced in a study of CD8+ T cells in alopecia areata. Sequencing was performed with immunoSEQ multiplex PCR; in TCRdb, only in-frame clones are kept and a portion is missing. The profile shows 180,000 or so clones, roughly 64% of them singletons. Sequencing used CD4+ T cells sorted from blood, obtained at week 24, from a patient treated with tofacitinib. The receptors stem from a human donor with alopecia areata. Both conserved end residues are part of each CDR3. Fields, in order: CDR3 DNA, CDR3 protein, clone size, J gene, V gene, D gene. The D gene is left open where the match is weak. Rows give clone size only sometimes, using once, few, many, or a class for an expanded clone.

DNA: TGCAGCGTTGAAGTGGTTGCTGGCTATGGCTACACCTTC; CDR3: CSVEVVAGYGYTF; size: .; J: TRBJ1-2; V: TRBV29-1; D: .
DNA: TGCAGCGTTCGCACCGGGGAGCTGTTTTTT; CDR3: CSVRTGELFF; size: .; J: TRBJ2-2; V: TRBV29-1; D: .
DNA: TGCAGCGTTGAAGTAGTGGGTGGCGAGCAGTACTTC; CDR3: CSVEVVGGEQYF; size: .; J: TRBJ2-7; V: TRBV29-1; D: .
DNA: TGTGCCAGCTCACCGCTAGCGGGAAAAGACAATGAGCAGTTCTTC; CDR3: CASSPLAGKDNEQFF; size: .; J: TRBJ2-1; V: TRBV18; D: TRBD2
DNA: TGTGCCAGCAGCCTCTACGTCGGGTACACCGGGGAGCTGTTTTTT; CDR3: CASSLYVGYTGELFF; size: .; J: TRBJ2-2; V: TRBV7-9; D: .
DNA: TGCGCCAGCAGCTTGGCAGTTCGGGACAGTCGCGACGAGCAGTACTTC; CDR3: CASSLAVRDSRDEQYF; size: few; J: TRBJ2-7; V: TRBV5-1; D: TRBD1
DNA: TGCGCCAGCAGCTTTGCGGGGGCTGGTAATCAGCCCCAGCATTTT; CDR3: CASSFAGAGNQPQHF; size: .; J: TRBJ1-5; V: TRBV5-1; D: .
DNA: TGTGCCAGCAGCCAAGATCAGCGATTTGGCTACACCTTC; CDR3: CASSQDQRFGYTF; size: .; J: TRBJ1-2; V: TRBV4-2; D: .
DNA: TGCGCCAGCGGGCGGAGTCTAGACACAGATACGCAGTATTTT; CDR3: CASGRSLDTDTQYF; size: few; J: TRBJ2-3; V: TRBV5-1; D: .
DNA: TGCAGCGCAGATGCGGGGGCAGATCACGAGCAGTACTTC; CDR3: CSADAGADHEQYF; size: .; J: TRBJ2-7; V: TRBV29-1; D: .
DNA: TGTGCCAGCAGTCGACAGGGGATCCAAGAGACCCAGTACTTC; CDR3: CASSRQGIQETQYF; size: few; J: TRBJ2-5; V: TRBV2; D: TRBD1
DNA: TGTGCCACCAGCAGACAAACTAGCGGGAGGGCCCCCTACGAGCAGTACTTC; CDR3: CATSRQTSGRAPYEQYF; size: .; J: TRBJ2-7; V: TRBV15; D: TRBD2
DNA: TGTGCCAGCTCCAGGGACAATGATCAGCCCCAGCATTTT; CDR3: CASSRDNDQPQHF; size: few; J: TRBJ1-5; V: TRBV18; D: .
DNA: TGTGCCAGCAGCCCCACATCCACAGATACGCAGTATTTT; CDR3: CASSPTSTDTQYF; size: .; J: TRBJ2-3; V: TRBV7-2; D: .
DNA: TGTGCCAGCAGTTATCACAGGGCGAACACTGAAGCTTTCTTT; CDR3: CASSYHRANTEAFF; size: .; J: TRBJ1-1; V: TRBV6-6; D: .
DNA: TGTGCCAGCAGTTCTCGGGACGGTTATCAGCCCCAGCATTTT; CDR3: CASSSRDGYQPQHF; size: .; J: TRBJ1-5; V: TRBV27; D: .
DNA: TGTGCCGCCGGTCGGGGGGAAGATACGCAGTATTTT; CDR3: CAAGRGEDTQYF; size: .; J: TRBJ2-3; V: TRBV4-2; D: TRBD2
DNA: TGTGCCAGCTCACCACAATACGGAGGGCCAAAAAACATTCAGTACTTC; CDR3: CASSPQYGGPKNIQYF; size: few; J: TRBJ2-4; V: TRBV18; D: .
DNA: TGTGCCAGCAGTGTCCTACAGGGTGGAGGTGGCTACACCTTC; CDR3: CASSVLQGGGGYTF; size: few; J: TRBJ1-2; V: TRBV25-1; D: .
DNA: TGTGCCAGCAGCCCTATTCTCGGGGGAACCATAAACTATGGCTACACCTTC; CDR3: CASSPILGGTINYGYTF; size: few; J: TRBJ1-2; V: TRBV4-2; D: .
DNA: TGCAGCGTTGCCCTCCGCCTAATCGAAATTGAAGCTTTCTTT; CDR3: CSVALRLIEIEAFF; size: .; J: TRBJ1-1; V: TRBV29-1; D: .
DNA: TGTGCCAGCAGTGATGGGACAGGGGGGTATGGCTACACCTTC; CDR3: CASSDGTGGYGYTF; size: .; J: TRBJ1-2; V: TRBV2; D: TRBD1
DNA: TGTGCCAGCAGTTTGCTGGGGCTACAAGAGACCCAGTACTTC; CDR3: CASSLLGLQETQYF; size: .; J: TRBJ2-5; V: TRBV27; D: .
DNA: TGTGCCTGGAGTGGACAGGGCTCGGAAAAACTGTTTTTT; CDR3: CAWSGQGSEKLFF; size: .; J: TRBJ1-4; V: TRBV30; D: TRBD1
DNA: TGTGCCAGCAGCCAACAGGGCCAGGGTGTGAAGACCCAGTACTTC; CDR3: CASSQQGQGVKTQYF; size: once; J: TRBJ2-5; V: TRBV11-1; D: .
DNA: TGTGCCTGGAGTGTAGCACTAGCGGGCAGACGTCGCTCTGGGGCCAACGTCCTGACTTTC; CDR3: CAWSVALAGRRRSGANVLTF; size: .; J: TRBJ2-6; V: TRBV30; D: TRBD2
DNA: TGTGCCATCAGTGGTCATCCAGAGGGACAGGGGTTCCCCGAGCAGTACTTC; CDR3: CAISGHPEGQGFPEQYF; size: .; J: TRBJ2-7; V: TRBV10-3; D: TRBD1
DNA: TGTGCCAGCAGTTACTCGGGTCGGGGGGCATACAATGAGCAGTTCTTC; CDR3: CASSYSGRGAYNEQFF; size: .; J: TRBJ2-1; V: TRBV6-5; D: .
DNA: TGTGCCATCAGAGAAGGTCCAGCCGATAATGAAAAACTGTTTTTT; CDR3: CAIREGPADNEKLFF; size: few; J: TRBJ1-4; V: TRBV10-3; D: .
DNA: TGTGCCAGCAGCGTGGAGCAAGAAGGGTATGGCTACACCTTC; CDR3: CASSVEQEGYGYTF; size: .; J: TRBJ1-2; V: TRBV9; D: .
DNA: TGTGCCAGCACCTACGGGGACTCGTTGGAGGGCTACACCTTC; CDR3: CASTYGDSLEGYTF; size: .; J: TRBJ1-2; V: TRBV7-9; D: .
DNA: TGTGCCCGAGGGACAGGGGAACACGAGCAGTACTTC; CDR3: CARGTGEHEQYF; size: few; J: TRBJ2-7; V: TRBV30; D: TRBD1
DNA: TGCGCCAGCAGCCAAGATCATAAGACAGGGAGGTACGAGCAGTACTTC; CDR3: CASSQDHKTGRYEQYF; size: few; J: TRBJ2-7; V: TRBV4-1; D: .
DNA: TGCGCCAGCAGCTCCCTTGCTAGCAATGAGCAGTTCTTC; CDR3: CASSSLASNEQFF; size: .; J: TRBJ2-1; V: TRBV5-1; D: .
DNA: TGTGCCAGCAGCTTCATCCAGGCTAACTATGGCTACACCTTC; CDR3: CASSFIQANYGYTF; size: .; J: TRBJ1-2; V: TRBV7-2; D: .
DNA: TGTGCCTGGAAGACTAGCGACCACTACAATGAGCAGTTCTTC; CDR3: CAWKTSDHYNEQFF; size: .; J: TRBJ2-1; V: TRBV30; D: TRBD2
DNA: TGCGCCAGCAGCCCGACTAGCTTGAGGGGTGAGCAGTTCTTC; CDR3: CASSPTSLRGEQFF; size: few; J: TRBJ2-1; V: TRBV5-1; D: TRBD2
DNA: TGTGCCTGGAGTCTAGAATCCGGGGAGCAGTACTTC; CDR3: CAWSLESGEQYF; size: .; J: TRBJ2-7; V: TRBV30; D: .
DNA: TGCAGCGTCTACAGAGCGGGGAACACCGGGGAGCTGTTTTTT; CDR3: CSVYRAGNTGELFF; size: .; J: TRBJ2-2; V: TRBV29-1; D: .
DNA: TGCGCCAGCAGTCAATGCGTGGTGTACAATGAGCAGTTCTTC; CDR3: CASSQCVVYNEQFF; size: .; J: TRBJ2-1; V: TRBV23-1; D: .
DNA: TGCAGCGGGAGCTCGTGGACAGATACGCAGTATTTT; CDR3: CSGSSWTDTQYF; size: .; J: TRBJ2-3; V: TRBV29-1; D: .
DNA: TGCGCCAGCAGCTTGGGTACAACGGCCAGAGAAAAACTGTTTTTT; CDR3: CASSLGTTAREKLFF; size: .; J: TRBJ1-4; V: TRBV5-1; D: .
DNA: TGTGCCAGCAGATACGGACAGCTCCAAGAGACCCAGTACTTC; CDR3: CASRYGQLQETQYF; size: few; J: TRBJ2-5; V: TRBV6-5; D: .
DNA: TGTGCCATCAGGCCGGGACAGATGAACACTGAAGCTTTCTTT; CDR3: CAIRPGQMNTEAFF; size: .; J: TRBJ1-1; V: TRBV10-3; D: TRBD1
DNA: TGTGCCAGTAGTCGACGGGACACCACAGATACGCAGTATTTT; CDR3: CASSRRDTTDTQYF; size: .; J: TRBJ2-3; V: TRBV19; D: .
DNA: TGTGCCACCAGCAGAGCAAGGGGCGGGAACTATGGCTACACCTTC; CDR3: CATSRARGGNYGYTF; size: few; J: TRBJ1-2; V: TRBV15; D: .
DNA: TGTGCCAGCAGTCGCCCGGGGAGCTCTGGGGCCAACGTCCTGACTTTC; CDR3: CASSRPGSSGANVLTF; size: .; J: TRBJ2-6; V: TRBV28; D: .
DNA: TGCAGCGTTGTGGACAGGGGGGGCTATAACTATGGCTACACCTTC; CDR3: CSVVDRGGYNYGYTF; size: .; J: TRBJ1-2; V: TRBV29-1; D: TRBD1
DNA: TGTGCCAGCAGTGATAGGCCAGGAGGGATTAATGAGCAGTTCTTC; CDR3: CASSDRPGGINEQFF; size: .; J: TRBJ2-1; V: TRBV2; D: .
DNA: TGTGCCAGCAGCTCAAAGGCGGGCCCCTACGAGCAGTACTTC; CDR3: CASSSKAGPYEQYF; size: .; J: TRBJ2-7; V: TRBV5-6; D: .
DNA: TGTGCCAGCAGAGATGGGAGAAACTATGGCTACACCTTC; CDR3: CASRDGRNYGYTF; size: .; J: TRBJ1-2; V: TRBV9; D: .
DNA: TGCGCCAGCAGCCAAGCTGGCGGGTCGGCCATCGCCGGGGAGCTGTTTTTT; CDR3: CASSQAGGSAIAGELFF; size: .; J: TRBJ2-2; V: TRBV4-1; D: .
DNA: TGCACCAGCAGCCAAGATCGGGCAGCCCTTAGCAATCAGCCCCAGCATTTT; CDR3: CTSSQDRAALSNQPQHF; size: .; J: TRBJ1-5; V: TRBV1; D: .